This record covers a single T cell receptor beta chain. This sample is part of a study of blood T cell repertoires in COVID-19. Whole-study context: Samples representing acute and convalescent COVID-19 were sourced from the United States, Italy and Spain. T cells, B-cell-depleted T cells, or PBMCs supplied cDNA or gDNA.

Participants' own reports of clinical history determined their cohort assignment. Looked up from germline, CDR1 is LNHDA and CDR2 is SQIVND (reference sequence). V lost 7 bases and J lost 6; bases outside the gene matches: 9. CDR3 length: 15 residues. Authors' analysis steps: Nucleated cell number was recorded as an estimate derived from reference gene primer amplification. Sequencing was performed with immunoSEQ multiplex PCR; in TCRdb, only in-frame clones are kept and a portion is missing. The V and J calls and clone size are taken from that table; D and trimming were inferred from the DNA. The data hold 210,000 or so clones, with about 90% observed a single time.

The sequence came from a woman between 25 and 40 years old who had been exposed to COVID-19. The chain has TRBV19 and TRBJ1-4; TRBD1 agrees at 9 bases. The sample consisted of PBMCs or T cells enriched from blood (not recorded which). As DNA, the CDR3 is TGTGCCAGTACCTATGGAGGGACAGGGTATGAAAAACTGTTTTTT. Protein: CASTYGGTGYEKLFF.